This entry lists 3 T cell receptor beta chains sequenced from one sample in a study of shared clonotypes between healthy human individuals. The table came from immunoSEQ multiplex PCR; TCRdb's copy has only in-frame clones and leaves some out. Of some 530,000 clones in the sample, 65% to 85% are singletons; the top ten hold about 13%. The material sequenced was PBMCs. These receptors were collected from a woman between 35 and 50 years old in good health. Some clones in this sample may be carry-over from other donors' samples.

The chain joins TRBV30 to TRBJ2-1; D ambiguous. Trimming cost V 4 bases and J 8 bases, with 6 bases left between them. Germline CDR1 reads GTSNPN; CDR2 reads SVGIG (reference sequence). This CDR3 contains 10 residues. The CDR3 reads CAWIEDEQFF. Here the CDR3 DNA reads TGTGCCTGGATTGAGGATGAGCAGTTCTTC. The variable domain in full, with the rest retrieved from reference TRBV30 and TRBJ2-1, is SQTIHQWPATLVQPVGSPLSLECTVEGTSNPNLYWYRQAAGRGLQLLFYSVGIGQISSEVPQNLSASRPQDRQFILSSKKLLLSDSGFYLCAWIEDEQFFGPGTRLTVL.

The gene calls are TRBV7-2 and TRBJ2-2; either TRBD1 or TRBD2 may fit D (5 bases each). Germline lookup yields CDR1 SGHTA and CDR2 FQGNSA. V lost 4 bases and J 7 bases, leaving 19 bases between the germline ends. CDR3 length equals 16 residues. The CDR3 DNA sequence: TGTGCCAGCAGCTGGGCGCGTCGGGACCTTATCGGGGAGCTGTTTTTT. Translation gives CASSWARRDLIGELFF.

This clone was observed a single time. The chain combines TRBV6-6 with TRBJ2-7; D remains ambiguous. V shed 5 bases and J shed 1 base, with 9 bases lying between them. This CDR3 region has 13 residues. The germline V gene has CDR1 MNHNY and CDR2 SVGAGI (reference sequence). CDR3 sequence reads: CASSTGRSYEQYF. CDR3 DNA: TGTGCCAGCAGTACCGGGCGATCCTACGAGCAGTACTTC.